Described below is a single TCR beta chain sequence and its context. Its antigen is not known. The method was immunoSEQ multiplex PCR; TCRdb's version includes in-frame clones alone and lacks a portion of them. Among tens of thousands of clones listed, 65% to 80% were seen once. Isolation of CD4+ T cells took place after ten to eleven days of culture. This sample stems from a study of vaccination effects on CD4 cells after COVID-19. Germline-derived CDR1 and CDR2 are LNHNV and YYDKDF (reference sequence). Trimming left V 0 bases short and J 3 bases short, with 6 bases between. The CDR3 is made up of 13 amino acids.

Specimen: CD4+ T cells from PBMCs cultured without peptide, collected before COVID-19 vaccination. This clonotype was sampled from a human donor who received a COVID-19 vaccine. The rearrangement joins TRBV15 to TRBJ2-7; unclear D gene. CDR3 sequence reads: CATSRDRNYEQYF. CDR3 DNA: TGTGCCACCAGCAGAGACAGGAACTACGAGCAGTACTTC.